This record looks at one T cell receptor beta chain sequence and its context. This CDR3 has 14 amino acids. Looked up from germline, CDR1 is SQVTM and CDR2 is ANQGSEA. This sample is drawn from a study of monozygotic twins with inflammatory bowel disease. TCRdb processed the 5' RACE reads again and assigns one entry to each CDR3 protein, with no DNA. In all, the sample yields fewer than 350,000 distinct CDR3 sequences. The sample was blood. The sequence came from a human donor with ulcerative colitis or Crohn's disease, or a healthy co-twin of an affected twin (not recorded which). This rearrangement joins TRBV29-1 to TRBJ1-1. CDR3 protein: CSVAVVALNTEAFF.